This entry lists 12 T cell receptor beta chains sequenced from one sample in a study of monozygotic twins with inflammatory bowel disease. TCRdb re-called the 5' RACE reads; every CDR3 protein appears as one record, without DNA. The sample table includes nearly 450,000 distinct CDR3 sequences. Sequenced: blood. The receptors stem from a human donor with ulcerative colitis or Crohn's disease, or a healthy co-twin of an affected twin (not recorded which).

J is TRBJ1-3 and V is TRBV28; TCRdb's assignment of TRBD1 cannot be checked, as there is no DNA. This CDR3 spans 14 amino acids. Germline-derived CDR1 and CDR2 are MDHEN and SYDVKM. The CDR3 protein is CASSPPGGGNTIYF.

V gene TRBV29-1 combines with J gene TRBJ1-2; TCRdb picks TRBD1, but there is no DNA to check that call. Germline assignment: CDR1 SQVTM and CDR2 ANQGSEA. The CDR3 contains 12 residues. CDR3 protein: CSVVLGAYGYTF. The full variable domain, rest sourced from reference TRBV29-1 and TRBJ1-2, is SAVISQKPSRDICQRGTSLTIQCQVDSQVTMMFWYRQQPGQSLTLIATANQGSEATYESGFVIDKFPISRPNLTFSTLTVSNMSPEDSSIYLCSVVLGAYGYTFGSGTRLTVV.

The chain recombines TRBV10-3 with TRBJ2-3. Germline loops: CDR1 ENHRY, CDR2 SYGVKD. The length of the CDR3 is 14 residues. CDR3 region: CAIRDIASTDTQYF.

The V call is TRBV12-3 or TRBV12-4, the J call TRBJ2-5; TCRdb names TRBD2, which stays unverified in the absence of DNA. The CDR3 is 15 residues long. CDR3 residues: CASSFGSGGEETQYF.

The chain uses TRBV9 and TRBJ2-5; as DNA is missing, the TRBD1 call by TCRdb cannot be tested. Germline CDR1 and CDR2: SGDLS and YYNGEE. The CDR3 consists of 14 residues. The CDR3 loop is CASSARTAQETQYF.

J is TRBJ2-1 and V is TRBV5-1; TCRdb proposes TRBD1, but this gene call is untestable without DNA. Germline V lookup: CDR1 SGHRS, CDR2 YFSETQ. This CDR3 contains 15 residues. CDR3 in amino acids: CASSLGDQQGNEQFF.

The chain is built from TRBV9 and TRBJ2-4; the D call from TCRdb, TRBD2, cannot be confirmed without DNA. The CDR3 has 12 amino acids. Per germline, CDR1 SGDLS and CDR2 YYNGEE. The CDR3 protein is CASSRDYNIQYF.

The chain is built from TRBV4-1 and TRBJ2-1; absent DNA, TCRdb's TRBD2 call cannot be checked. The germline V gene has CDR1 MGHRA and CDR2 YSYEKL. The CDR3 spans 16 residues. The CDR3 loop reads CASSQGGRAHYNEQFF.

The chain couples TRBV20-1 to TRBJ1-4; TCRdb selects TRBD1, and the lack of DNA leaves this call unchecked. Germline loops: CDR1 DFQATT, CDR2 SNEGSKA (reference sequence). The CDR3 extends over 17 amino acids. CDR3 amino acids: CSAALLGQGASNEKLFF.

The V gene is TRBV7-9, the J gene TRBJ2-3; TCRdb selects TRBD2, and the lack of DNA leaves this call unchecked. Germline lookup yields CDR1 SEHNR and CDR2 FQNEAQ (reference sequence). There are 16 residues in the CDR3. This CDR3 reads CASSSRLAGLGDTQYF.

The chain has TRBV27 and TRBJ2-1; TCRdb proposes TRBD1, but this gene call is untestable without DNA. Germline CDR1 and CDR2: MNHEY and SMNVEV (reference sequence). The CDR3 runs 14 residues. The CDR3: CASSFQGAYNEQFF.

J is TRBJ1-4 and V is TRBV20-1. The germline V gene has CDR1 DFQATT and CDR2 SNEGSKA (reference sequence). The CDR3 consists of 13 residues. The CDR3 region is CSAGRGGNEKLFF.